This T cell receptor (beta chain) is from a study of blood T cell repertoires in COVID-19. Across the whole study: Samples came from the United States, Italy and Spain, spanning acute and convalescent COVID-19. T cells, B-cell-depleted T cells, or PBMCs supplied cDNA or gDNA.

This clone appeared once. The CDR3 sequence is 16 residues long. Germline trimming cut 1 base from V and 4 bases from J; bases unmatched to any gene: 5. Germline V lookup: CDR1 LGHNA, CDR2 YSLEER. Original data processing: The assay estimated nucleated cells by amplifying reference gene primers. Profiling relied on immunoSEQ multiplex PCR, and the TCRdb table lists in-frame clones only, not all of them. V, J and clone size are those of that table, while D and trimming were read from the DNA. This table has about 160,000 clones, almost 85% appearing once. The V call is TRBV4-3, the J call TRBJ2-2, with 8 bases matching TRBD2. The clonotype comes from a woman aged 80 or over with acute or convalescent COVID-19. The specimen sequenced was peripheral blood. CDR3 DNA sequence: TGCGCCAGCAGCCAAGCGGCGGGAGGCCTCACCGGGGAGCTGTTTTTT. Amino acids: CASSQAAGGLTGELFF.